These T cell receptor beta chains were read from a single sample in a study of blood T cell repertoires in COVID-19. This table comes from immunoSEQ multiplex PCR, and its TCRdb copy is limited to in-frame clones, with some not included. The sample shows a few hundred thousand clones, about 91% of them seen only once. The sample was peripheral blood. These receptors were obtained from a woman in her 30s who had recovered from COVID-19. The CDR3 runs from the conserved cysteine through the conserved F or W. Each record gives: J gene, clone size, V gene, D gene, CDR3 DNA, CDR3 protein. The D gene is left open where the match is weak. The listing skips clone size in some rows; elsewhere it reads once, few, many or a size class.

>TRBJ1-2|NA|TRBV3-1/TRBV3-2|TRBD1
TGTGCCAGCAGCCAAGATACCGGGACAGGGTTTGGCTACTTC
CASSQDTGTGFGYF
>TRBJ2-4|NA|TRBV6-2/TRBV6-3|TRBD1
TGTGCCAGCAGTCGGACAGGAGTGACAAACATTCAGTACTTC
CASSRTGVTNIQYF
>TRBJ2-5|NA|TRBV6-6|NA
TGTGCCAGCAGTTTGAGCGAGACCCAGTACTTC
CASSLSETQYF
>TRBJ2-6|NA|TRBV5-1|TRBD2
TGCGCCAGCAGCGGCTGGACTAGCGGGGCCAGCTCTGGGGCCAACGTCCTGACTTTC
CASSGWTSGASSGANVLTF
>TRBJ2-2|NA|TRBV9|TRBD2
TGTGCCAGCAGCGCCCGGATAGCGGGGGGCCCTGCGAACACCGGGGAGCTGTTTTTT
CASSARIAGGPANTGELFF
>TRBJ1-3|NA|TRBV5-1|NA
TGCGCCAGCAGCTTGGAAAGCATCAGGGGCACTGGAAACACCATATATTTT
CASSLESIRGTGNTIYF
>TRBJ2-7|NA|TRBV7-2|TRBD1
TGTGCCAGCAGCAACGACAGGGGGCCCTACGAGCAGTACTTC
CASSNDRGPYEQYF
>TRBJ1-6|NA|TRBV4-1|TRBD1
TGCGCCAGCAGCCCCGGACAGGGGAATAATTCACCCCTCCACTTT
CASSPGQGNNSPLHF
>TRBJ2-3|NA|TRBV30|TRBD2
TGTGCCTGGAGTGTTAAGCGGGGGGGACGAAATACGCAGTATTTT
CAWSVKRGGRNTQYF
>TRBJ1-3|NA|TRBV7-9|NA
TGTGCCAGCAGCTTTATACAGGGAAACACCATATATTTT
CASSFIQGNTIYF
>TRBJ1-1|NA|TRBV7-3|NA
TGTGCCAGCAGCCAAAGGAGGAACACTGAAGCTTTCTTT
CASSQRRNTEAFF
>TRBJ1-2|NA|TRBV2|TRBD1
TGTGCCAGCAGTGGGGCAGGGGGCGAAGGGGATGGCTACACCTTC
CASSGAGGEGDGYTF
>TRBJ1-5|NA|TRBV4-3|TRBD1
TGCGCCAGCAGCCCGGGACAGAACAATCAGCCCCAGCATTTT
CASSPGQNNQPQHF
>TRBJ2-1|NA|TRBV7-3|TRBD1
TGTGCCAGCAGCCTAAGGTCGGGACAGAGCTCCTACAATGAGCAGTTCTTC
CASSLRSGQSSYNEQFF
>TRBJ2-7|NA|TRBV9|TRBD1
TGTGCCAGCAGCGTTGCCGGGACAGGTACGTCCGAGCAGTACTTC
CASSVAGTGTSEQYF
>TRBJ2-7|NA|TRBV19|TRBD1
TGTGCCAGTAGTGGGACAGGTACCCCTACCGGGGAGCAGTACTTC
CASSGTGTPTGEQYF
>TRBJ2-7|once|TRBV2|NA
TGTGCCAGCCGAGGCTCAGTTTACTCCTACGAGCAGTACTTC
CASRGSVYSYEQYF
>TRBJ1-6|NA|TRBV30|TRBD1
TGTGCCGGGAAACCAACAGGGGTAGGTTCACCCCTCCACTTT
CAGKPTGVGSPLHF
>TRBJ1-1|NA|TRBV10-3|TRBD1
TGTGCCATCAGTGAGGGACAGGGACCTGAAGCTTTCTTT
CAISEGQGPEAFF
>TRBJ2-1|NA|TRBV18|TRBD2
TGTGCCAGCTCACCAGAGCGGGGGGCCAACAATGAGCAGTTCTTC
CASSPERGANNEQFF